These 7 T cell receptor beta chains were all obtained from the same sample, sequenced in a study of PD-1 blockade in classical Hodgkin lymphoma. Sequencing used immunoSEQ multiplex PCR; TCRdb keeps in-frame clones, though not all of them. This sample has about 90,000 clones, with nearly 90% found just once. Each patient relapsed following autologous stem cell transplantation, and prior brentuximab vedotin exposure differed. This material consisted of peripheral blood mononuclear cells (PBMCs), taken before the second cycle of nivolumab. The receptor source for this set is a human donor with classical Hodgkin lymphoma.

The CDR3 DNA reads as TGCGCCAGCAGCTTGGGCCAGATACAGGGGAATGGCTACACCTTC. The encoded protein is CASSLGQIQGNGYTF. J is TRBJ1-2 and V is TRBV5-1; 7 bases are shared with TRBD1. This CDR3 is 15 amino acids long. Germline V gives CDR1 SGHRS, CDR2 YFSETQ. Unmatched junction bases numbered 8, after V lost 0 bases and J lost 6 bases.

V is TRBV7-9 and J is TRBJ2-7, with D tentatively TRBD1 (6 bases). CDR1 and CDR2 (germline): SEHNR, FQNEAQ (reference sequence). V dropped 6 bases and J dropped 1 base, with 10 bases sitting between them. The CDR3 extends over 13 amino acids. The CDR3 here is CASSWDKSYEQYF. CDR3 nucleotide sequence: TGTGCCAGCAGTTGGGACAAGTCCTACGAGCAGTACTTC.

The chain uses TRBV5-1 and TRBJ2-1; 12 nucleotides line up with TRBD2. The CDR3 spans 14 residues. Germline V lookup: CDR1 SGHRS, CDR2 YFSETQ. The ends lost 6 bases at V and 3 bases at J; junction bases unmatched: 1. CDR3 protein: CASKTSGSYNEQFF. As DNA, the CDR3 is TGCGCCAGCAAGACTAGCGGGAGCTACAATGAGCAGTTCTTC.

The chain is built from TRBV27 and TRBJ2-7, with TRBD1 matching over 10 bases. Germline lookup yields CDR1 MNHEY and CDR2 SMNVEV (reference sequence). This CDR3 spans 15 amino acids. Trimming cost V 5 bases and J 1 base; bases outside gene matches: 5. CDR3 sequence: CASSPGQGGSYEQYF. The CDR3 DNA is TGTGCCAGCAGTCCAGGACAGGGGGGTTCCTACGAGCAGTACTTC.

V and J are TRBV7-9 and TRBJ2-4; tentative D call: TRBD2 (6 bases). CDR1 SEHNR and CDR2 FQNEAQ come from the germline V gene (reference sequence). Trimming cost V 5 bases and J 0 bases, with 14 bases left between them. This CDR3 contains 16 residues. The CDR3 sequence is CASSLNAGLAKNIQYF. The CDR3 DNA is TGTGCCAGCAGCCTCAACGCGGGGCTAGCCAAAAACATTCAGTACTTC.

This clone turned up a few times. The chain is built from TRBV5-6 and TRBJ2-3; D remains ambiguous. Germline V gives CDR1 SGHDT, CDR2 YYEEEE. This CDR3 has 11 residues. V lost 0 bases, J lost 8 bases, and 4 bases lay in between. The CDR3 is CASSLGGTQYF. The CDR3 nucleotides read TGTGCCAGCAGCTTGGGAGGTACGCAGTATTTT.

The J gene is TRBJ2-5, the V gene TRBV7-9; D might be TRBD2 (6 bases). With 4 bases removed from V and 1 base from J, the gap between germline ends came to 16 bases. The germline gives CDR1 SEHNR, CDR2 FQNEAQ (reference sequence). The CDR3 runs to 16 residues. CDR3 sequence (DNA): TGTGCCAGCAGCTCATCGGGGGAAGGAATCCAAGAGACCCAGTACTTC. Encoded protein: CASSSSGEGIQETQYF.